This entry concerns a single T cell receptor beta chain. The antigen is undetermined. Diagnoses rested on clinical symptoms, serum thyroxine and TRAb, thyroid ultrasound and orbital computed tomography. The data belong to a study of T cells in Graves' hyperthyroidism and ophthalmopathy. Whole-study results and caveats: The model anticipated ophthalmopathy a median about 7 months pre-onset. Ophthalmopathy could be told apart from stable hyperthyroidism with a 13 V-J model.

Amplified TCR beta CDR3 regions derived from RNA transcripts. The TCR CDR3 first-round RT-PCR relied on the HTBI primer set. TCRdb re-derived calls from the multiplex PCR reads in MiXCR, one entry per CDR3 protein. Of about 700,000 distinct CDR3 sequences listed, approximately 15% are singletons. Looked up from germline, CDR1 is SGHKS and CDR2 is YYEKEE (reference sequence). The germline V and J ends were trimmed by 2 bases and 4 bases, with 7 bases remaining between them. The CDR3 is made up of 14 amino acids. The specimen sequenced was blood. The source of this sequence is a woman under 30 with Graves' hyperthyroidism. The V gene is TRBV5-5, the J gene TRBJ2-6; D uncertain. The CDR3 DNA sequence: TGTGCCAGCAGCTTCGTCCCGGGGGCCAACGTCCTGACTTTC. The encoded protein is CASSFVPGANVLTF.